Described below is a single T cell receptor (beta chain) sequence and its context. The CDR3 totals 15 residues. V was cut by 1 base and J by 2 bases, with 12 bases left in between. Looked up from germline, CDR1 is SGHVS and CDR2 is FNYEAQ. This sample is drawn from a study of pediatric ulcerative colitis. Assay: immunoSEQ multiplex PCR; the TCRdb copy retains only in-frame clones and omits some. Of about 64,000 clones listed, 86% were seen once; the top ten hold around 3.5%. This TCR came from a boy younger than 18 with severe ulcerative colitis. Sequences were obtained from blood. The genes are TRBV7-6 and TRBJ2-7; D uncertain. CDR3 sequence reads: CASSLEMNQAYEQYF. CDR3 bases: TGTGCCAGCAGCTTAGAGATGAACCAGGCCTACGAGCAGTACTTC. The full variable domain, in which reference TRBV7-6 and TRBJ2-7 provide the parts outside the CDR3, is GAGVSQSPRYKVTKRGQDVALRCDPISGHVSLYWYRQALGQGPEFLTYFNYEAQQDKSGLPNDRFSAERPEGSISTLTIQRTEQRDSAMYRCASSLEMNQAYEQYFGPGTRLTVT.